This TCR beta chain was profiled in a study of blood T cell dynamics during melanoma immunotherapy. Measured with immunoSEQ multiplex PCR; TCRdb has only the in-frame clones, and not every one. The sample includes 15,000 to 20,000 clones, 85% to 95% of them seen just once. The CDR3 sequence is 15 residues long. V gave up 7 bases and J gave up 4 bases, with 20 bases separating them. The germline CDR1 and CDR2 sequences are MNHEY and SMNVEV (reference sequence). The time point denotes: week 3, after first cycle of checkpoint inhibitor. This chain uses TRBV27 with TRBJ2-7; D is perhaps TRBD2 (6 bases). The clonotype originates from a human donor with melanoma. Sequences were derived from effector memory CD8+ T cells from blood, sampled from a patient treated with checkpoint blockade. CDR3 sequence: CASIDSGRNWYEQYF. DNA for the CDR3: TGTGCCAGCATTGACTCAGGGAGGAATTGGTACGAGCAGTACTTC.